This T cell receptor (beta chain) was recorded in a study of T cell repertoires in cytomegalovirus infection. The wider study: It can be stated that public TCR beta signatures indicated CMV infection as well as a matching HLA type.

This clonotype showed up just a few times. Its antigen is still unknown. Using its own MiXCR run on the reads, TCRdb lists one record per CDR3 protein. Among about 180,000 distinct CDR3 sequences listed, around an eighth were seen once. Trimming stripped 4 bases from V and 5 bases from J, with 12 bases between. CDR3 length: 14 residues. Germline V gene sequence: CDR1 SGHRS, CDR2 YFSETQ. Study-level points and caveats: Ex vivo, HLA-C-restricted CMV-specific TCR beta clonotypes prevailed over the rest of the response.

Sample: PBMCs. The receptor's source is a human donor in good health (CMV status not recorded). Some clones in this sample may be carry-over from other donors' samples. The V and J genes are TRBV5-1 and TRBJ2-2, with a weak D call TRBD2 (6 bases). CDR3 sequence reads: CASSTGVITGELFF. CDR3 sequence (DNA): TGCGCCAGCAGCACGGGGGTGATAACCGGGGAGCTGTTTTTT.